These T cell receptor beta chains were read from a single sample in a study of CD8 T cells in ankylosing spondylitis. One entry per CDR3 protein, called by TCRdb with MiXCR from the 5' RACE reads. The sample contains hundreds of thousands of distinct CDR3 sequences, roughly 18% of which appear only once. Sequencing was performed on blood, either unsorted or a sorted T cell fraction (not recorded which). The receptors derive from a male donor with ankylosing spondylitis. CDR3s include the opening cysteine and the closing phenylalanine or tryptophan.

TRBV12-3/TRBV12-4,CASSLGQYNSPLHF
TRBV6-2/TRBV6-3,CASAGGGTLGQPQHF
TRBV7-2,CASSLALGRSYEQYF
TRBV29-1,CSVWTGDYNEQFF
TRBV7-2,CASSGTANNSPLHF
TRBV7-9,CASSLVGQPDTQYF
TRBV7-3,CASSPIRGFKGQPQHF
TRBV29-1,CSVEWASGTPYNEQFF
TRBV5-8,CASSRTGPAAQPQHF
TRBV11-1,CASSLPPGGASSGANVLTF
TRBV7-9,CASSLAGSHNEKLFF
TRBV20-1,CSASLPAGVNNEQFF
TRBV5-6,CASSLRRVWGFRKDTQYF
TRBV20-1,CSARDSGGPGVEQYF
TRBV4-3,CASSPAAEGYNEQFF
TRBV6-1,CASSGGSLRGTEAFF
TRBV7-6,CASSLGASGNTIYF
TRBV20-1,CSARGGVQGANYGYTF
TRBV5-1,CASSPTGGAAYGANVLTF
TRBV11-2,CASSLRPGQRDEKLFF
TRBV6-1,CASTDPDRKYGYTF
TRBV5-1,CASSSSSYGPSYEQYF
TRBV12-3/TRBV12-4,CASSLVPRAQNNEQFF
TRBV12-3/TRBV12-4,CASRPGPSGNTIYF
TRBV6-2/TRBV6-3,CASRRGTGDSSRGSSYEQYF
TRBV20-1,CSASRDRVGEAFF
TRBV6-5,CASSYFRQGRGEKLFF
TRBV7-9,CASSPGQGAFYEQYF
TRBV25-1,CASGNRATNEKLFF
TRBV3-1,CASSQDAHPDGYTF
TRBV3-1,CASTTGGTDTQYF
TRBV3-1,CASSIRDVNQPQHF
TRBV28,CASSSLGQPQHF
TRBV29-1,CSVGDSNQPQHF
TRBV20-1,CSARGIGEAGSSPDTQYF
TRBV10-1,CASSRDLNSPLHF
TRBV2,CASMTGTGRETQYF
TRBV2,CASSEWDRRAFF
TRBV6-1,CASSGGTQYSNYGYTF
TRBV28,CASSLPGGGNQPQHF
TRBV4-1,CASSPGLAGGRSYNEQFF
TRBV24-1,CATKQGANTEAFF
TRBV2,CASSERGLPYNEQFF
TRBV27,CASRPNLGKSGYTF
TRBV24-1,CATPSRLAVLNYEQYF
TRBV5-1,CASSSTPDPTRNIQYF
TRBV20-1,CSARQGTGGGAREAFF
TRBV19,CASNRRDRLNEQFF
TRBV12-3/TRBV12-4,CASRGGTTNTGELFF
TRBV24-1,CATLGDYEQYF
TRBV5-1,CASSPRTPPYEQYF
TRBV20-1,CSAPFVTSGRKLF
TRBV20-1,CSARPGTGTTNYGYTF
TRBV20-1,CSAIPGGGTGELFF
TRBV12-3/TRBV12-4,CASSPTGLENYGYTF
TRBV28,CASSFPGTGGEGYGYTF
TRBV29-1,CSVATAAGGYTF
TRBV12-3/TRBV12-4,CASSPQGNSGANVLTF
TRBV3-1,CASSIPGQGVTEAFF
TRBV4-1,CASSQDVGRGATDTQYF